These 17 T cell receptor beta chains originate from one sample sequenced in a study of T cells in Graves' hyperthyroidism and ophthalmopathy. From RNA transcripts, TCR beta CDR3 regions were amplified. A first-round RT-PCR of the TCR CDR3 used the HTBI primer set. TCRdb ran MiXCR on the multiplex PCR reads and lists one entry per CDR3 protein. The table has more than 650,000 distinct CDR3 sequences, 14% seen once; the top ten hold roughly 10%. The sequencing input was blood. These receptor sequences come from a woman in her late teens or twenties with Graves' hyperthyroidism.

In this sample, this clonotype turned up many times. The chain links TRBV7-9 to TRBJ1-2; 9 bases line up with TRBD1. V was pared by 7 bases and J by 0 bases, with 3 bases of the junction left unmatched. Germline lookup yields CDR1 SEHNR and CDR2 FQNEAQ (reference sequence). The CDR3 is 14 amino acids. For the CDR3, the DNA is TGTGCCAGCATCGGGACAGGGTCTAACTATGGCTACACCTTC. This sequence encodes CASIGTGSNYGYTF.

This clonotype was counted ten times or more. The V and J genes are TRBV28 and TRBJ2-2, with 8 nucleotides matching TRBD1. CDR1 is MDHEN and CDR2 is SYDVKM in the germline V gene. V lost 7 bases, J lost 7 bases, and 8 bases stayed unmatched. This CDR3 has 14 residues. This chain's CDR3 is CASITGGKGGELFF. The CDR3 DNA follows: TGTGCCAGCATCACAGGGGGAAAGGGCGGGGAGCTGTTTTTT.

This sequence joins TRBV6-1 and TRBJ1-2; 10 bases are a match to TRBD1. Unmatched junction bases numbered 10, after V lost 10 bases and J lost 2 bases. This CDR3 region has 15 residues. The germline CDR1 and CDR2 sequences are MNHNS and SASEGT. The CDR3 region is CATLGRDRGNYGYTF. The CDR3, as DNA: TGTGCCACCTTAGGCCGGGACAGGGGCAACTATGGCTACACCTTC.

The CDR3 here is CASTTLGSYEQYF. Here the CDR3 DNA reads TGTGCCAGCACAACTCTCGGCTCCTACGAGCAGTACTTC. The chain has TRBV28 and TRBJ2-7, with D hard to call. CDR1 MDHEN and CDR2 SYDVKM come from the germline V gene. V lost 7 bases, J lost 0 bases, and 10 bases lay in between. The CDR3 length is 13 residues.

The rearrangement links TRBV10-1 to TRBJ2-2; 10 bases fit TRBD2. The V segment lost 0 bases and the J segment 1 base; nucleotides outside the gene matches: 8. Per germline, CDR1 WNHNN and CDR2 SYGVQD (reference sequence). This CDR3 is 19 amino acids long. DNA of the CDR3: TGCGCCAGCAGTGAGTCGCGCGCTAGCGGGAGTCGGAACACCGGGGAGCTGTTTTTT. Translating it yields CASSESRASGSRNTGELFF.

Ten or more counts support this clonotype. This chain connects TRBV28 to TRBJ2-3; D may be TRBD1 (6 bases). Trimming shortened V by 6 bases and J by 2 bases, and 12 bases separated the two germline ends. CDR1 and CDR2 (germline): MDHEN, SYDVKM. This CDR3 has 14 amino acids. CDR3 amino acids: CASSGDTLTDTQYF. DNA for the CDR3: TGTGCCAGCAGCGGGGACACCCTCACAGATACGCAGTATTTT.

This sequence joins TRBV5-8 and TRBJ2-2; weak D call: TRBD2 (5 bases). CDR1 SGHTS and CDR2 YDEGEE come from the germline V gene. Trimming cost V 0 bases and J 5 bases, with 17 bases left between them. This CDR3 is 17 amino acids long. For the CDR3, the DNA is TGTGCCAGCAGCTTGGCCCATCCGGGGTTGAGGACCGGGGAGCTGTTTTTT. This gives the protein CASSLAHPGLRTGELFF. The full variable domain, in which reference TRBV5-8 and TRBJ2-2 provide the parts outside the CDR3, is EAGVTQSPTHLIKTRGQQATLRCSPISGHTSVYWYQQALGLGLQFLLWYDEGEERNRGNFPPRFSGRQFPNYSSELNVNALELEDSALYLCASSLAHPGLRTGELFFGEGSRLTVL.

There are many counts of this clonotype. This chain connects TRBV7-6 to TRBJ2-1; TRBD2 matches 8 bases. The CDR3 covers 15 residues. Looked up from germline, CDR1 is SGHVS and CDR2 is FNYEAQ. After removal of 3 bases from V and 2 bases from J, the junction contained 3 bases not matched to a gene. The CDR3 DNA reads as TGTGCCAGCAGCTTTTCGACTAGCGCCTACAATGAGCAGTTCTTC. It is translated as CASSFSTSAYNEQFF. The complete variable domain, with remaining parts taken from reference TRBV7-6 and TRBJ2-1, reads GAGVSQSPRYKVTKRGQDVALRCDPISGHVSLYWYRQALGQGPEFLTYFNYEAQQDKSGLPNDRFSAERPEGSISTLTIQRTEQRDSAMYRCASSFSTSAYNEQFFGPGTRLTVL.

This clonotype showed up many times. The chain has TRBV18 and TRBJ1-1; the D gene is possibly TRBD1 (5 bases). In germline, CDR1 is KGHSH, CDR2 LQKENI. This CDR3 contains 16 residues. Trimming removed 2 bases at V and 5 bases at J, with 18 bases between. The CDR3 DNA is TGTGCCAGCTCACCAGACAGACCGACGGGAGGGACTGAAGCTTTCTTT. Translation: CASSPDRPTGGTEAFF.

The sample holds many counts of this clonotype. This chain connects TRBV30 to TRBJ2-1; D is perhaps TRBD1 (5 bases). V was clipped by 2 bases and J by 4 bases, with 9 bases between them. The CDR3 consists of 13 residues. Germline V gene sequence: CDR1 GTSNPN, CDR2 SVGIG (reference sequence). The CDR3: CAWSRQFYNEQFF. DNA of the CDR3: TGTGCCTGGAGTCGACAGTTTTACAATGAGCAGTTCTTC.

The V call is TRBV20-1, the J call TRBJ2-2, with 11 bases aligning to TRBD1. Germline trimming cut 3 bases from V and 0 bases from J; bases unmatched to any gene: 9. This CDR3 has 18 residues. CDR1 and CDR2 from the germline V gene are DFQATT and SNEGSKA (reference sequence). CDR3 DNA: TGCAGTGCTAGGGTGGGCTCGGGACAGGGGGCGAACACCGGGGAGCTGTTTTTT. This sequence encodes CSARVGSGQGANTGELFF.

This clonotype was seen repeatedly, ten times or more. The rearrangement joins TRBV5-5 to TRBJ2-2, with D unclear. Germline loops: CDR1 SGHKS, CDR2 YYEKEE (reference sequence). The V gene lost 4 bases and the J gene lost 8 bases, with 15 bases spanning the gap. This CDR3 comprises 14 residues. This CDR3 reads CASSPELPRGELFF. The CDR3 coding sequence is TGTGCCAGCAGCCCGGAGTTACCCCGGGGGGAGCTGTTTTTT.

This clonotype was recorded many times. The V gene is TRBV20-1, the J gene TRBJ2-7; TRBD1 matches at 9 bases. V was pared by 5 bases and J by 0 bases, with 14 bases of the junction left unmatched. The CDR3 totals 17 residues. CDR1 is DFQATT, CDR2 SNEGSKA, per germline (reference sequence). CDR3 region: CSAPGTGISYRSYEQYF. The DNA of the CDR3 is TGCAGTGCTCCCGGGACAGGGATATCCTATCGCTCCTACGAGCAGTACTTC.

Worth noting for this clonotype: One end of the junction is discordant with germline, which a read error may explain. The chain has TRBV7-9 and TRBJ1-1; D possibly corresponds to TRBD1 (6 bases). This CDR3 comprises 13 residues. CDR1 SEHNR and CDR2 FQNEAQ come from the germline V gene (reference sequence). The CDR3 loop reads CASSQGTGTEASF. For the CDR3, the DNA is TGTGCCAGCAGCCAGGGGACGGGCACTGAAGCTTCCTTT.

This clonotype was seen a few times. The CDR3 DNA follows: TGCGCCAGCAGCCAAGATCCAGGAACTGGAAACACCATATATTTT. Protein sequence: CASSQDPGTGNTIYF. The rearrangement links TRBV4-3 to TRBJ1-3; D remains unclear. Trimming pared 0 bases from V and 2 bases from J, leaving 8 bases between. CDR1 and CDR2 from the germline V gene are LGHNA and YSLEER. The CDR3 has 15 amino acids.

This clonotype turned up a few times. This chain joins TRBV6-9 and TRBJ2-1, with D perhaps TRBD2 (5 bases). V was cut by 3 bases and J by 9 bases, with 18 bases left in between. The CDR3 has 15 amino acids. Per the germline V gene, CDR1 is MNHGY and CDR2 is SVAAGI. Written as DNA, the CDR3 is TGTGCCAGCAGTTACTCGTATACCCTTGGGAGTGAGCAGTTCTTC. Residues: CASSYSYTLGSEQFF.

This chain joins TRBV9 and TRBJ2-2; no clear D. The germline CDR1 and CDR2 sequences are SGDLS and YYNGEE. The CDR3 is 13 amino acids. Deletions cut 3 bases from V and 8 bases from J, with 11 bases between. The CDR3 loop is CASSADLMGELFF. CDR3 DNA: TGTGCCAGCAGCGCGGATTTAATGGGGGAGCTGTTTTTT.